The present T cell receptor (beta chain) was sequenced within a study of blood T cell repertoires in COVID-19. Study-wide context: The origin of the acute and convalescent COVID-19 samples was the United States, Italy and Spain. Nucleic acid was either cDNA or gDNA, and it came from T cells, B-cell-depleted T cells, or PBMCs.

Original methodology: Amplifying reference gene primers gave estimates of nucleated cell counts. The table came from immunoSEQ multiplex PCR; TCRdb's copy has only in-frame clones and leaves some out. V and J calls and clone size are copied from that table; D and trimming were computed from the DNA. The repertoire consists of 130,000 or so clones, with around 83% occurring once and the leading ten covering over 8%. The receptor comes from a woman in her sixties or seventies with acute or convalescent COVID-19. The sequenced sample consisted of peripheral blood.

CDR3 sequence reads: CASSRKGQGGETQYF. For the CDR3, the DNA is TGCGCCAGCAGCCGGAAGGGGCAGGGGGGAGAGACCCAGTACTTC. The chain links TRBV4-3 to TRBJ2-5, with D possibly TRBD1 on 7 matching bases. CDR3 length: 15 amino acids. Germline-derived CDR1 and CDR2 are LGHNA and YSLEER. V was trimmed by 4 bases and J by 4 bases, leaving 16 bases between them.